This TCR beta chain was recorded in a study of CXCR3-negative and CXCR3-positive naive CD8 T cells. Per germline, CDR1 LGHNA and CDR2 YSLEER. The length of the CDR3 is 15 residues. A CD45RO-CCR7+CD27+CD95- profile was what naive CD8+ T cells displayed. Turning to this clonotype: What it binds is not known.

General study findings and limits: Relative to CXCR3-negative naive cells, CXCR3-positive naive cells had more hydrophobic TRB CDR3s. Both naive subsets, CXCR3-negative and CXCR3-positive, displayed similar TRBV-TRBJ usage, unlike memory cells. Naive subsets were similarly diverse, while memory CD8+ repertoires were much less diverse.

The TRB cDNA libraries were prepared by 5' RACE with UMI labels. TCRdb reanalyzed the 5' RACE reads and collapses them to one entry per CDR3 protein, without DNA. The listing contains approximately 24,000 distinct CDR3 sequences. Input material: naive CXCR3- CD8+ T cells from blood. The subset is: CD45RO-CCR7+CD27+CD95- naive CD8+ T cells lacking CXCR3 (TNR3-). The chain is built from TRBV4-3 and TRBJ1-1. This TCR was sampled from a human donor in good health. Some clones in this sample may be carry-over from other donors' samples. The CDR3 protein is CASSQEWLMNTEAFF.